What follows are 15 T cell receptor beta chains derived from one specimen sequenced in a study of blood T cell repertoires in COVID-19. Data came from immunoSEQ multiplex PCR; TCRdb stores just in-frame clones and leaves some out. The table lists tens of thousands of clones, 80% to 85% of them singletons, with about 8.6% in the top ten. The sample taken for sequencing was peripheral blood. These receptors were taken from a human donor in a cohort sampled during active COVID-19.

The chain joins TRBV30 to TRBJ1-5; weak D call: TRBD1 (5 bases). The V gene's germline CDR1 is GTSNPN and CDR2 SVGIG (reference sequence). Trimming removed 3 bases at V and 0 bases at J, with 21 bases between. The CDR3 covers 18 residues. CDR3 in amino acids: CAWSSSAQGSHSNQPQHF. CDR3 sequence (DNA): TGTGCCTGGAGCTCTTCAGCCCAGGGTTCCCATAGCAATCAGCCCCAGCATTTT.

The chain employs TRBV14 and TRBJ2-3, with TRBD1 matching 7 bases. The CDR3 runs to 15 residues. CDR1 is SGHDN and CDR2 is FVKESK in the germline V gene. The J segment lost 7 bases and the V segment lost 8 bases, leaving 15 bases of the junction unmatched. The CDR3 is CASAQNRGHAYTQYF. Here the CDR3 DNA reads TGTGCCAGCGCGCAAAACAGGGGTCACGCTTATACGCAGTATTTT.

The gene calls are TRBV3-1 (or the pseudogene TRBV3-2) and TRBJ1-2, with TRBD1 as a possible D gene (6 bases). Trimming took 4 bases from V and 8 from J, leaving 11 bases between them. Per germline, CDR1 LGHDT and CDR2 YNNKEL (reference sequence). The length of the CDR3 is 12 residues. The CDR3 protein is CASSPPGGGYTF. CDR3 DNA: TGTGCCAGCAGCCCTCCGGGGGGCGGCTACACCTTC.

The CDR3 region is CASSRTGLGQPQHF. As DNA, the CDR3 is TGCGCCAGCAGCCGGACAGGGTTGGGACAGCCCCAGCATTTT. The chain recombines TRBV5-1 with TRBJ1-5; 8 positions match TRBD1. The CDR3 is made up of 14 amino acids. Germline V gene sequence: CDR1 SGHRS, CDR2 YFSETQ. The V segment lost 4 bases and the J segment 7 bases; nucleotides outside the gene matches: 7.

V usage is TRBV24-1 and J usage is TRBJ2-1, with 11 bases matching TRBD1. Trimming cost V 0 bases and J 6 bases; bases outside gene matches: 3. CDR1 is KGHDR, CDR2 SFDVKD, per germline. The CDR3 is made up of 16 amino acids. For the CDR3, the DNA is TGTGCCACCAGTGATTTGTCCGGGACAGGGGGCAATGAGCAGTTCTTC. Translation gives CATSDLSGTGGNEQFF.

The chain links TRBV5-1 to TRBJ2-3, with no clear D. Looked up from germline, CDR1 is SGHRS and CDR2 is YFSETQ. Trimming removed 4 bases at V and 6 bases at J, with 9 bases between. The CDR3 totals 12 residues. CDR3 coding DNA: TGCGCCAGCAGCACCTATGAGGATACGCAGTATTTT. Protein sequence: CASSTYEDTQYF.

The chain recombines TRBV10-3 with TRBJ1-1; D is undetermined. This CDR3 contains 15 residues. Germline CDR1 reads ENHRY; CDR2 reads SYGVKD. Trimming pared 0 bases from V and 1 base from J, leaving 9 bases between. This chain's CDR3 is CAISESELPNTEAFF. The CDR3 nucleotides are TGTGCCATCAGTGAGTCAGAACTCCCGAACACTGAAGCTTTCTTT.

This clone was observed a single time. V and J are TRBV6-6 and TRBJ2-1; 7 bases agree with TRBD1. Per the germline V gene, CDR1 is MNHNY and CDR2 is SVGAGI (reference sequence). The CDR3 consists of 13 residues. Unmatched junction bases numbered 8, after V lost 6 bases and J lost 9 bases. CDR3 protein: CASSQQGLGEQFF. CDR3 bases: TGTGCCAGCAGCCAACAGGGGCTTGGTGAGCAGTTCTTC.

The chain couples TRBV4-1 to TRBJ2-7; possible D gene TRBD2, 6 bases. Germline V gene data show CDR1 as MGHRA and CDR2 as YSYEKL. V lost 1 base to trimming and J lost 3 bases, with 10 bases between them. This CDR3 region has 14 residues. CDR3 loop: CASSQGVGGYEQYF. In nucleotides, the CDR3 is TGCGCCAGCAGCCAAGGAGTGGGGGGCTACGAGCAGTACTTC.

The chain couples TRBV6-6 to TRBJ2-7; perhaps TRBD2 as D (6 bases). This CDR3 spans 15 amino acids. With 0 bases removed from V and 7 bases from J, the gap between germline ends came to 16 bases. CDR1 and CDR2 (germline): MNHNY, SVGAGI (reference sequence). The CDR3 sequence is CASSYSRGRSREQYF. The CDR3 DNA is TGTGCCAGCAGTTACTCGCGGGGAAGGTCTAGAGAGCAGTACTTC.

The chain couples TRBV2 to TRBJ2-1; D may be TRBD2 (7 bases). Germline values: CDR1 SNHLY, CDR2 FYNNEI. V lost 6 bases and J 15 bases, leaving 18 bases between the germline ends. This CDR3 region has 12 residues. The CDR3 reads CASRADTGGLFF. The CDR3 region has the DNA TGTGCCAGCAGAGCGGACACCGGGGGGCTGTTCTTC.

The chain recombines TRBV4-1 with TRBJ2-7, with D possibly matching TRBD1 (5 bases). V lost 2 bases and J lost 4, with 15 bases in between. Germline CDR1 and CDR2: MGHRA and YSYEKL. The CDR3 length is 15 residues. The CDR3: CASSQRYAGMYEQYF. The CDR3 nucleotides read TGCGCCAGCAGCCAACGGTATGCAGGGATGTACGAGCAGTACTTC.

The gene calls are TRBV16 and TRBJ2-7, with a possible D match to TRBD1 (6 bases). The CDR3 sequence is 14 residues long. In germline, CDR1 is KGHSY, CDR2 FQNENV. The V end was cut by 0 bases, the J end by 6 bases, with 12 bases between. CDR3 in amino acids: CASSQSGQGLEQYF. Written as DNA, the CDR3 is TGTGCCAGCAGCCAATCGGGGCAGGGGCTCGAGCAGTACTTC.

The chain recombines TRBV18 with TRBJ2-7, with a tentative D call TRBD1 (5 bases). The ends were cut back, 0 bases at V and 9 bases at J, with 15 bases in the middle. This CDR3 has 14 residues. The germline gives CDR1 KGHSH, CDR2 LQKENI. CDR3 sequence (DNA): TGTGCCAGCTCACCACCGGGTCTTTCTCAGGGGCAGTACTTC. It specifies CASSPPGLSQGQYF.

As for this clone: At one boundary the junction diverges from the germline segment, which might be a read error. The CDR3 is CSARGGGPMDF. For the CDR3, the DNA is TGCAGTGCTAGAGGAGGGGGACCGATGGATTTT. The chain uses TRBV20-1 and TRBJ2-3, with D perhaps TRBD1 (6 bases). Germline V gene lookup returns CDR1 DFQATT and CDR2 SNEGSKA (reference sequence). This CDR3 has 11 residues.